The T cell receptor (beta chain) described here comes from a study of metastatic and nonmetastatic thyroid tumors. The wider study: Repertoires of blood and of tissue (tumor or nodule) from malignant and benign thyroid patients were compared.

From germline, CDR1 is SGHDT and CDR2 YYEEEE. The CDR3 is made up of 16 amino acids. After removal of 3 bases from V and 10 bases from J, the junction contained 13 bases not matched to a gene. The authors' processing: Differences in CDR3 between clinicopathological groups were drawn on to build a classifier intended to discriminate distant-metastatic papillary thyroid cancer patients. TCRdb re-clonotyped the PCR reads through MiXCR. These V and J calls rely on TCRdb rather than the paper's analysis. The sample lists about 41,000 clones, 24% occurring once. No treatment had been given to any patient before thyroid surgery.

The V call is TRBV5-6, the J call TRBJ1-6, with 7 bases that match TRBD1. The receptor's source is a female donor with papillary thyroid cancer or a benign thyroid nodule (not recorded which). Some clones in this sample may be carry-over from other donors' samples. Sequencing was carried out using tumor tissue. The CDR3 spells CASSSSGQVERSPLHF. The CDR3 DNA reads TGTGCCAGCAGCTCCTCCGGACAGGTTGAGCGGTCACCCCTCCACTTT.